One sample yielded the 15 T cell receptor beta chains listed below, sequenced in a study of OX40 agonist ivuxolimab in advanced cancers. Library preparation employed the immunoSEQ multiplex PCR assay. The source is immuneACCESS, and TCRdb retained only in-frame sequences with V and J called. Part of the clones is not carried over; for the studies checked, unresolved V genes explain less than half of this, and the remainder is unexplained. The sample table contains about 41,000 clones; only one count was recorded for approximately 78% of them. 22% of the sample lies in the top ten. The sample consisted of CD4+ or CD8+ T cells sorted from blood, taken in a trial of the OX40 agonist ivuxolimab. These receptors originate from an adult with an advanced solid tumor such as melanoma, head and neck, liver or kidney cancer.

This clone was counted once. The CDR3 loop is CASSFSGGQETQYF. The CDR3 DNA reads as TGCGCCAGCAGTTTTAGCGGGGGCCAAGAGACCCAGTACTTC. The chain joins TRBV5-1 to TRBJ2-5; 9 bases align to TRBD2. With 5 bases clipped from V and 1 base from J, the junction kept 3 bases outside the gene matches. The length of the CDR3 is 14 residues. Germline V gene lookup returns CDR1 SGHRS and CDR2 YFSETQ.

This CDR3 is CASSPPGGNSNQPQHF. The CDR3 DNA reads TGTGCCAGTAGTCCTCCAGGGGGAAATAGCAATCAGCCCCAGCATTTT. The chain has TRBV19 and TRBJ1-5; TRBD1 aligns across 7 bases. This CDR3 region has 16 residues. Germline V gene lookup returns CDR1 LNHDA and CDR2 SQIVND (reference sequence). The junction had 7 bases not matched to a gene; V was cut back by 5 bases and J by 0 bases. Together with reference TRBV19 and TRBJ1-5, the CDR3 gives the full variable domain: DGGITQSPKYLFRKEGQNVTLSCEQNLNHDAMYWYRQDPGQGLRLIYYSQIVNDFQKGDIAEGYSVSREKKESFPLTVTSAQKNPTAFYLCASSPPGGNSNQPQHFGDGTRLSIL.

This clone was seen just once. This chain links TRBV28 with TRBJ1-2; possibly TRBD1 for D (5 bases). The germline CDR1 and CDR2 sequences are MDHEN and SYDVKM. V shed 7 bases and J shed 8 bases, with 20 bases lying between them. The CDR3 has 14 amino acids. The CDR3: CASNLGGSSDGYTF. CDR3 coding DNA: TGTGCCAGCAACCTTGGGGGATCAAGCGACGGCTACACCTTC.

The chain couples TRBV15 to TRBJ2-7; D not certain. Germline V CDR1 and CDR2: LNHNV, YYDKDF (reference sequence). Trimming took off 1 base at V and 0 bases at J, with 7 bases between the two ends. The CDR3 runs to 14 residues. The CDR3 protein is CATSRGGSSYEQYF. CDR3 DNA: TGTGCCACCAGCAGAGGCGGCAGCTCCTACGAGCAGTACTTC.

This clone was seen at least ten times. At one end the junction does not follow the germline gene, possibly because of a read error. The V gene is TRBV27, the J gene TRBJ2-3; D may correspond to TRBD1 or TRBD2 (7 bases each). CDR3 length: 16 amino acids. Germline lookup yields CDR1 MNHEY and CDR2 SMNVEV (reference sequence). The DNA of the CDR3 is TGTGCCAGCAGTATATCAGGGGGAGGGGACACAGATACGCAGTATTTT. Translating it yields CASSISGGGDTDTQYF.

This clone was seen once. V and J are TRBV11-1 and TRBJ2-5, with D perhaps TRBD1 or TRBD2 (6 bases each). The CDR3 loop spans 16 amino acids. Germline V lookup: CDR1 SGHAT, CDR2 FQDESV (reference sequence). V dropped 5 bases and J dropped 1 base, with 17 bases sitting between them. In nucleotides, the CDR3 is TGTGCCAGCAGCCTGTGGGGGGCCGGTTCCCAAGAGACCCAGTACTTC. It is translated as CASSLWGAGSQETQYF.

The rearrangement joins TRBV6-5 to TRBJ2-7, with 8 bases lining up with TRBD1. The CDR3 has 15 residues. The V gene end was trimmed by 6 bases and the J gene end by 3 bases; junction bases not matched to a gene: 10. Germline V CDR1 and CDR2: MNHEY, SVGAGI. The CDR3 DNA reads TGTGCCAGCAGAATTGATCGACAGGGGAACTACGAGCAGTACTTC. It codes for CASRIDRQGNYEQYF.

This clone was observed once. The chain couples TRBV4-1 to TRBJ2-7; 7 positions agree with TRBD2. The CDR3 loop spans 13 amino acids. V was clipped by 3 bases and J by 4 bases; unmatched bases: 3. CDR1 is MGHRA, CDR2 YSYEKL, per germline. CDR3 in DNA: TGCGCCAGCAGCCACCCGGGGGGTTACGAGCAGTACTTC. Residues: CASSHPGGYEQYF.

This clone ranks as medium-sized. This chain uses TRBV20-1 with TRBJ1-2; D is ambiguous. Trimming shortened V by 1 base and J by 3 bases, and 3 bases separated the two germline ends. Per germline, CDR1 DFQATT and CDR2 SNEGSKA (reference sequence). The CDR3 contains 11 residues. The DNA for the CDR3 is TGCAGTGCTAGAGCCGACTATGGCTACACCTTC. As protein: CSARADYGYTF.

CDR3 protein: CASSVASGRGQETQYF. Written as DNA, the CDR3 is TGTGCCAGCAGCGTAGCTAGCGGGAGAGGTCAAGAGACCCAGTACTTC. The chain carries TRBV9 and TRBJ2-5; TRBD2 agrees at 10 bases. V lost 0 bases to trimming and J lost 2 bases; unmatched junction nucleotides: 4. Per the germline V gene, CDR1 is SGDLS and CDR2 is YYNGEE. There are 16 residues in the CDR3.

The V call is TRBV9, the J call TRBJ2-7; the D gene is possibly TRBD1 (6 bases). The CDR3 extends over 15 amino acids. Trimming pared 0 bases from V and 3 bases from J, leaving 13 bases between. From germline, CDR1 is SGDLS and CDR2 YYNGEE. The CDR3 nucleotides read TGTGCCAGCAGCGTAGGTGGGACACCAGGCTACGAGCAGTACTTC. It codes for CASSVGGTPGYEQYF.

The chain is built from TRBV27 and TRBJ1-2; a possible D gene is TRBD1 (5 bases). V was trimmed by 0 bases and J by 4 bases, leaving 9 bases between them. This CDR3 has 14 amino acids. In germline, CDR1 is MNHEY, CDR2 SMNVEV (reference sequence). The CDR3, as DNA: TGTGCCAGCAGTTTATCGGGGGGAGCCTATGGCTACACCTTC. Protein sequence: CASSLSGGAYGYTF.

The chain recombines TRBV5-4 with TRBJ2-2; 7 nucleotides agree with TRBD1. Per the germline V gene, CDR1 is SGHNT and CDR2 is YYREEE (reference sequence). CDR3 length equals 13 residues. Trimming cost V 2 bases and J 6 bases; bases outside gene matches: 1. The CDR3 coding sequence is TGTGCCAGCAGCTTTCAGGGGGCCGGGGAGCTGTTTTTT. Amino acid sequence: CASSFQGAGELFF.

The chain employs TRBV7-2 and TRBJ2-7, with 10 bases matching TRBD1. With 5 bases clipped from V and 5 bases from J, the junction kept 12 bases outside the gene matches. Germline CDR1 is SGHTA and CDR2 is FQGNSA. The CDR3 loop spans 16 amino acids. This CDR3 is CASSPTPGQGFDEQYF. CDR3 DNA: TGTGCCAGCAGCCCGACGCCGGGACAGGGGTTCGACGAGCAGTACTTC.

The rearrangement uses TRBV4-2 and TRBJ2-7, with 8 bases fitting TRBD2. Germline values: CDR1 LGHNA, CDR2 YNFKEQ. V was pared by 3 bases and J by 4 bases, with 11 bases of the junction left unmatched. CDR3 size: 16 residues. CDR3 bases: TGTGCCAGCAGCCAGACGGCGGGGGGCGCGAATTACGAGCAGTACTTC. It specifies CASSQTAGGANYEQYF.